This T cell receptor (beta chain) was recovered during a study of identical twins. Study outcomes and limitations: Among beta out-of-frame sequences, excess sharing between twins appeared weaker. Low generation probability was overrepresented in out-of-frame alpha sequences shared by twins.

This CDR3 region has 15 residues. After removal of 5 bases from V and 1 base from J, the junction contained 7 bases not matched to a gene. Germline V lookup: CDR1 MDHEN, CDR2 SYDVKM. In TCRdb, the 5' RACE reads were re-called with MiXCR into one record per CDR3 protein. Here the sample spans roughly 350,000 distinct CDR3 sequences, 9% to 15% being singletons. This clonotype was observed a handful of times. Its antigen is undetermined. The sample also formed part of further work on yellow fever vaccine responses in identical twins. This second study says: Twins' vaccine T cell response reportedly seemed partly convergent, partly personalized.

Sequencing was performed on CD8+ T cells sorted from blood. This TCR derives from a woman in her late teens or twenties in good health. The chain has TRBV28 and TRBJ2-7, with TRBD1 matching 8 bases. Here the CDR3 reads CASSIGQGASYEQYF. CDR3 coding DNA: TGTGCCAGCAGTATCGGACAGGGAGCGTCCTACGAGCAGTACTTC. The whole variable domain, remainder taken from reference TRBV28 and TRBJ2-7, is DVKVTQSSRYLVKRTGEKVFLECVQDMDHENMFWYRQDPGLGLRLIYFSYDVKMKEKGDIPEGYSVSREKKERFSLILESASTNQTSMYLCASSIGQGASYEQYFGPGTRLTVT.